The T cell receptor (beta chain) under discussion was sequenced for a study of T cell repertoires in cytomegalovirus infection. At the level of the study: CMV epitopes, recently identified HLA-C-restricted and well-studied HLA-B-restricted, were used. Public TCR beta signatures indicated both CMV infection and matching HLA type. Overall study findings and caveats: HLA-C-restricted, CMV-specific TCR beta clonotypes were dominant ex vivo. Carriers of CMV plus the relevant HLA were identified by cumulative public TCR beta family frequency.

Of note for this clonotype: The target antigen is unknown.

In TCRdb, the reads were re-called with MiXCR into one record per CDR3 protein. The sample lists a few hundred thousand distinct CDR3 sequences, 30% to 40% occurring once. The sample in question was cultured PBMCs, obtained from culture after CMV antigen stimulation. This sequence originates from a human donor in good health (CMV status not recorded). Some clones in this sample may be carry-over from other donors' samples.

The CDR3 sequence is CSAQSGRQTDTQYF. CDR3 sequence (DNA): TGCAGTGCGCAAAGCGGGAGACAAACAGATACGCAGTATTTT. The chain links TRBV20-1 to TRBJ2-3; TRBD2 matches at 8 bases. The CDR3 is 14 residues long. Germline V gives CDR1 DFQATT, CDR2 SNEGSKA (reference sequence). The V segment lost 6 bases and the J segment 3 bases; nucleotides outside the gene matches: 8.